This T cell receptor beta chain stems from a study of CD8+ T cells in alopecia areata. Peripheral blood and lesional scalp punch biopsies were taken from alopecia areata patients. PBMCs, the starting material, were the source of sorted CD4+ and CD8+ T cells. cDNA reverse transcribed from extracted RNA served as the sequencing template. Assay: immunoSEQ multiplex PCR; the TCRdb copy retains only in-frame clones and omits some. This table has about 180,000 clones, 50% to 70% appearing once. The CDR3 contains 14 residues. CDR1 and CDR2 from the germline V gene are SGHVS and FNYEAQ. The V and J ends lost 1 base and 4 bases, in that order; junction bases with no gene match: 3. Study-wide results and limits: The study also sequences resident alphabeta T cells of normal skin in scalp samples.

A word on this clone: The antigen is unknown.

Material: CD4+ T cells sorted from blood, obtained at week 0. The sequence was collected from a human donor with alopecia areata. This chain links TRBV7-6 with TRBJ2-5; the match to TRBD2 covers 7 bases. CDR3 region: CASSLVGGGETQYF. The CDR3 region has the DNA TGTGCCAGCAGCTTAGTTGGGGGGGGAGAGACCCAGTACTTC.